One sample yielded the 20 T cell receptor beta chains listed below, sequenced in a study of cytomegalovirus exposure and HLA in healthy donors. The PCR employed 60 Vbeta primers together with 13 Jbeta primers. TCRdb's copy holds only in-frame clones and misses some; the assay was immunoSEQ multiplex PCR. The sample yields more than 95,000 clones, over 60% seen once. Sequencing was performed on PBMCs. The receptor source for this set is a woman between 18 and 29 years old in good health and CMV-seropositive.

CDR3 loop: CASSLRPSEGGNTIYF. For the CDR3, the DNA is TGCGCCAGCAGCCTCCGGCCTTCGGAGGGAGGGAACACCATATATTTT. V usage is TRBV4-1 and J usage is TRBJ1-3; D uncertain. V lost 4 bases and J lost 7, with 20 bases in between. This CDR3 comprises 16 residues. Germline V gives CDR1 MGHRA, CDR2 YSYEKL.

J is TRBJ1-1 and V is TRBV29-1; no reliable D call. The CDR3 extends over 11 amino acids. V shed 2 bases and J shed 2 bases, with 3 bases lying between them. Germline V gives CDR1 SQVTM, CDR2 ANQGSEA. CDR3 sequence reads: CSVELNTEAFF. The CDR3 DNA is TGCAGCGTTGAACTTAACACTGAAGCTTTCTTT.

There are a few counts of this clone. The rearrangement uses TRBV7-6 and TRBJ2-5, with TRBD2 identical over 14 bases. The V segment lost 4 bases and the J segment 2 bases; nucleotides outside the gene matches: 6. Looked up from germline, CDR1 is SGHVS and CDR2 is FNYEAQ. The CDR3 is made up of 17 amino acids. CDR3 sequence reads: CASSSLGLAGAQETQYF. CDR3 nucleotide sequence: TGTGCCAGCAGCTCTCTGGGACTAGCGGGAGCTCAAGAGACCCAGTACTTC.

This clone was recorded a few times. The chain employs TRBV5-1 and TRBJ2-2, with D tentatively TRBD2 (5 bases). CDR1 is SGHRS and CDR2 is YFSETQ in the germline V gene. This CDR3 has 16 amino acids. V was shortened by 2 bases and J by 6 bases, with 17 bases between the two germline ends. In DNA form, the CDR3 reads TGCGCCAGCAGCTTCACCCACCCGATCGGGGCCGGGGAGCTGTTTTTT. Its protein is CASSFTHPIGAGELFF. Drawing the rest from reference TRBV5-1 and TRBJ2-2, the complete variable domain is KAGVTQTPRYLIKTRGQQVTLSCSPISGHRSVSWYQQTPGQGLQFLFEYFSETQRNKGNFPGRFSGRQFSNSRSEMNVSTLELGDSALYLCASSFTHPIGAGELFFGEGSRLTVL.

CDR3 protein: CASSLDRWAYEQYF. In DNA form, the CDR3 reads TGTGCCAGCAGTTTAGACAGGTGGGCCTACGAGCAGTACTTC. The chain carries TRBV28 and TRBJ2-7; D might be TRBD1 (6 bases). Trimming stripped 2 bases from V and 2 bases from J, with 10 bases between. Germline V gives CDR1 MDHEN, CDR2 SYDVKM. CDR3 length: 14 residues.

This chain joins TRBV5-4 and TRBJ2-7; D is uncertain. There are 14 residues in the CDR3. Germline CDR1 and CDR2: SGHNT and YYREEE (reference sequence). Deletions cut 0 bases from V and 0 bases from J, with 7 bases between. The chain's CDR3 is CASSLGGLSYEQYF. The CDR3 nucleotides read TGTGCCAGCAGCTTGGGCGGTCTCTCCTACGAGCAGTACTTC.

This clone was detected only a few times. The chain uses TRBV28 and TRBJ1-1; 8 bases line up with TRBD1. J lost 0 bases, V lost 7 bases, and 4 bases had no gene match. Per the germline V gene, CDR1 is MDHEN and CDR2 is SYDVKM. The CDR3 extends over 14 amino acids. CDR3 nucleotides: TGTGCCAGCATACAGGGGGAGTTGAACACTGAAGCTTTCTTT. This sequence encodes CASIQGELNTEAFF. Based on the CDR3 plus reference TRBV28 and TRBJ1-1, the full variable domain is DVKVTQSSRYLVKRTGEKVFLECVQDMDHENMFWYRQDPGLGLRLIYFSYDVKMKEKGDIPEGYSVSREKKERFSLILESASTNQTSMYLCASIQGELNTEAFFGQGTRLTVV.

In its sample, this clone was seen a few times. The chain combines TRBV4-2 with TRBJ2-3; the match to TRBD2 covers 9 bases. Germline CDR1 and CDR2: LGHNA and YNFKEQ. V shed 4 bases, J shed 5 bases, and the junction held 13 bases outside the gene matches. This CDR3 is built from 17 residues. The CDR3 loop reads CASSPLSGGRAVDTQYF. Here the CDR3 DNA reads TGTGCCAGCAGCCCATTATCAGGCGGGAGGGCCGTAGATACGCAGTATTTT.

This clone was detected a few times. Other DNA sequences in this specimen translate into the identical CDR3. The chain is built from TRBV2 and TRBJ1-4, with unresolved D. The CDR3 contains 14 residues. Germline V gene sequence: CDR1 SNHLY, CDR2 FYNNEI. V shed 8 bases and J shed 0 bases, with 10 bases lying between them. The CDR3 loop is CASRAGTTNEKLFF. CDR3 sequence (DNA): TGTGCCAGCCGGGCGGGGACAACTAATGAAAAACTGTTTTTT. Supplemented by reference TRBV2 and TRBJ1-4, the full variable domain reads EPEVTQTPSHQVTQMGQEVILRCVPISNHLYFYWYRQILGQKVEFLVSFYNNEISEKSEIFDDQFSVERPDGSNFTLKIRSTKLEDSAMYFCASRAGTTNEKLFFGSGTQLSVL.

This rearrangement joins TRBV30 to TRBJ2-7; 9 nucleotides agree with TRBD1. This CDR3 comprises 15 residues. With 0 bases clipped from V and 4 bases from J, the junction kept 7 bases outside the gene matches. Germline V gives CDR1 GTSNPN, CDR2 SVGIG (reference sequence). This CDR3 reads CAWSVPGTGTYEQYF. The CDR3 DNA reads TGTGCCTGGAGTGTACCGGGGACAGGGACTTACGAGCAGTACTTC.

The chain carries TRBV28 and TRBJ2-1; D gene uncertain. This CDR3 has 12 amino acids. Trimming took 2 bases from V and 8 from J, leaving 7 bases between them. Germline lookup yields CDR1 MDHEN and CDR2 SYDVKM. The CDR3 nucleotides read TGTGCCAGCAGTTTAAAACTCGATGAGCAGTTCTTC. Protein sequence: CASSLKLDEQFF. Combining the CDR3 with reference TRBV28 and TRBJ2-1 gives the whole variable domain DVKVTQSSRYLVKRTGEKVFLECVQDMDHENMFWYRQDPGLGLRLIYFSYDVKMKEKGDIPEGYSVSREKKERFSLILESASTNQTSMYLCASSLKLDEQFFGPGTRLTVL.

This CDR3 reads CASSVAATMNTEAFF. The CDR3, as DNA: TGCGCCAGCAGTGTGGCGGCCACTATGAACACTGAAGCTTTCTTT. V is TRBV5-1 and J is TRBJ1-1; D unresolved. The CDR3 extends over 15 amino acids. V was shortened by 5 bases and J by 0 bases, with 14 bases between the two germline ends. Per the germline V gene, CDR1 is SGHRS and CDR2 is YFSETQ.

This CDR3 reads CAWRAPLGRAHEQFF. The DNA of the CDR3 is TGTGCCTGGAGGGCCCCTCTCGGGAGGGCCCATGAGCAGTTCTTC. The V gene is TRBV30, the J gene TRBJ2-1; 8 bases are a match to TRBD2. Trimming took 3 bases from V and 8 from J; bases not matched to a gene: 12. CDR3 length: 15 residues. The germline V gene has CDR1 GTSNPN and CDR2 SVGIG (reference sequence). Full variable domain (outside the CDR3, taken from reference TRBV30 and TRBJ2-1): SQTIHQWPATLVQPVGSPLSLECTVEGTSNPNLYWYRQAAGRGLQLLFYSVGIGQISSEVPQNLSASRPQDRQFILSSKKLLLSDSGFYLCAWRAPLGRAHEQFFGPGTRLTVL.

The V gene is TRBV28, the J gene TRBJ2-3; TRBD2 agrees at 7 bases. The V segment lost 6 bases and the J segment 2 bases; nucleotides outside the gene matches: 2. The CDR3 has 13 amino acids. Germline CDR1 MDHEN, CDR2 SYDVKM. CDR3 bases: TGTGCCAGCAGGACTAGCCACACAGATACGCAGTATTTT. Encoded protein: CASRTSHTDTQYF.

This clone has ten or more counts. The J gene is TRBJ2-1, the V gene TRBV28, with 9 positions matching TRBD2. V lost 3 bases to trimming and J lost 7 bases; unmatched junction nucleotides: 7. This CDR3 spans 15 amino acids. CDR1 is MDHEN, CDR2 SYDVKM, per germline. CDR3 in DNA: TGTGCCAGCAGTTTCTATGGCGGGAGGGGTAATGAGCAGTTCTTC. Translation gives CASSFYGGRGNEQFF.

J is TRBJ2-7 and V is TRBV6-1; 9 bases match TRBD2. This CDR3 comprises 14 residues. Trimming cost V 6 bases and J 2 bases; bases outside gene matches: 5. Germline lookup yields CDR1 MNHNS and CDR2 SASEGT. The DNA for the CDR3 is TGTGCCAGCAGAGCTAGCGGGAAAACCTACGAGCAGTACTTC. Translating it yields CASRASGKTYEQYF.

A few counts support this clone. The genes are TRBV7-3 and TRBJ2-1; TRBD2 matches at 13 bases. With 2 bases clipped from V and 10 bases from J, the junction kept 8 bases outside the gene matches. The V gene's germline CDR1 is SGHTA and CDR2 FQGTGA. This CDR3 has 16 amino acids. The CDR3 coding sequence is TGTGCCAGCAGCTTACTCGGACTAGCGGGAGTCCAGGAGCAGTTCTTC. Residues: CASSLLGLAGVQEQFF.

The chain uses TRBV10-3 and TRBJ2-7; 11 positions match TRBD1. Germline V lookup: CDR1 ENHRY, CDR2 SYGVKD. CDR3 length: 15 amino acids. After removal of 7 bases from V and 1 base from J, the junction contained 6 bases not matched to a gene. CDR3: CAIKLGQGASYEQYF. The CDR3 DNA reads as TGTGCCATCAAATTAGGACAGGGGGCATCCTACGAGCAGTACTTC.

The gene calls are TRBV7-2 and TRBJ2-3, with a tentative D call TRBD2 (6 bases). Germline V gives CDR1 SGHTA, CDR2 FQGNSA. The CDR3 loop spans 16 amino acids. Deletions cut 1 base from V and 2 bases from J, with 13 bases between. The CDR3 DNA is TGTGCCAGCAGCTTAGGGTTGGGCGGGGTCACAGATACGCAGTATTTT. It translates to CASSLGLGGVTDTQYF.

This clone was observed a handful of times. This sequence joins TRBV21-1 and TRBJ2-5; TRBD1 was called by the table and not checked on the DNA. TRBV21-1 is reported as a pseudogene. The CDR3 is made up of 17 amino acids. The CDR3 nucleotides read TGTGCCAGCAGCAAAGCGCTATCCGGGACAGGGTACGAGACCCAGTACTTC. The encoded protein is CASSKALSGTGYETQYF.